Shown below are 21 T cell receptor beta chains from a single sample sequenced in a study of blood T cell repertoires in COVID-19. The table came from immunoSEQ multiplex PCR; TCRdb's copy has only in-frame clones and leaves some out. The table lists 60,000 to 70,000 clones, 86% of them singletons, with 1.4% in the top ten. Sequencing used peripheral blood. Source of these receptors: an older woman with acute or convalescent COVID-19.

This clone was detected a few times. The chain links TRBV5-1 to TRBJ2-5; 12 bases match TRBD2. The trim removed 0 bases at V and 2 bases at J, leaving 11 bases unmatched. The CDR3 is 19 amino acids. The germline CDR1 and CDR2 sequences are SGHRS and YFSETQ. CDR3 DNA: TGCGCCAGCAGCTTGGATTCGCCGACTAGCGGGGGATTTCAAGAGACCCAGTACTTC. Translating it yields CASSLDSPTSGGFQETQYF.

The chain uses TRBV3-1 (or the pseudogene TRBV3-2) and TRBJ2-2; 7 bases align to TRBD2. V was pared by 7 bases and J by 2 bases, with 16 bases of the junction left unmatched. Germline CDR1 LGHDT, CDR2 YNNKEL (reference sequence). The CDR3 sequence is 18 residues long. The CDR3 sequence: CASTNKIGAGPNTGELFF. The CDR3 DNA reads TGTGCCAGCACAAATAAGATTGGAGCGGGGCCCAACACCGGGGAGCTGTTTTTT.

This sequence joins TRBV5-1 and TRBJ1-3, with D perhaps TRBD1 (6 bases). The V gene lost 0 bases and the J gene lost 0 bases, with 13 bases spanning the gap. CDR3 size: 17 residues. The germline CDR1 and CDR2 sequences are SGHRS and YFSETQ. The CDR3 sequence is CASSLDLQGRSGNTIYF. The CDR3 nucleotides read TGCGCCAGCAGCTTGGACCTACAGGGCCGCTCTGGAAACACCATATATTTT.

The chain combines TRBV19 with TRBJ2-2; D is possibly TRBD1 (6 bases). CDR1 is LNHDA and CDR2 is SQIVND in the germline V gene (reference sequence). V gave up 5 bases and J gave up 5 bases, with 18 bases separating them. The CDR3 runs to 16 residues. CDR3 DNA sequence: TGTGCCAGTAGTTCCCCAGGGGAAGGGGCAACCGGGGAGCTGTTTTTT. Amino acids: CASSSPGEGATGELFF.

This chain links TRBV15 with TRBJ2-5; the match to TRBD2 covers 7 bases. The germline CDR1 and CDR2 sequences are LNHNV and YYDKDF (reference sequence). This CDR3 has 19 amino acids. V dropped 0 bases and J dropped 4; count of bases not matched to a gene: 17. The CDR3: CATSREGPLGSGVGETQYF. The CDR3 nucleotides read TGTGCCACCAGCAGAGAGGGACCTCTAGGGAGCGGGGTAGGAGAGACCCAGTACTTC.

About this clone: The same CDR3 also results from other DNA sequences found in this sample. The rearrangement links TRBV5-1 to TRBJ1-1, with 9 bases fitting TRBD1. V shed 4 bases and J 5 bases; nucleotides not matched to a gene: 6. The length of the CDR3 is 14 residues. Germline V lookup: CDR1 SGHRS, CDR2 YFSETQ. CDR3 nucleotide sequence: TGCGCCAGCAGCGTAGGACAGGGGAGGACTGAAGCTTTCTTT. Its translation is CASSVGQGRTEAFF. The full variable domain, with the rest looked up from reference TRBV5-1 and TRBJ1-1, is KAGVTQTPRYLIKTRGQQVTLSCSPISGHRSVSWYQQTPGQGLQFLFEYFSETQRNKGNFPGRFSGRQFSNSRSEMNVSTLELGDSALYLCASSVGQGRTEAFFGQGTRLTVV.

The V call is TRBV9, the J call TRBJ2-1; 9 bases fit TRBD2. Germline CDR1 and CDR2: SGDLS and YYNGEE. CDR3 size: 15 residues. Trimming cost V 4 bases and J 6 bases; bases outside gene matches: 8. In DNA, the CDR3 is TGTGCCAGCAGCTTCGCTAGCGGGATGGTCAATGAGCAGTTCTTC. Amino acids: CASSFASGMVNEQFF.

The chain joins TRBV5-1 to TRBJ2-3; tentatively, D is TRBD2 (5 bases). The CDR3 runs 16 residues. V shed 0 bases and J shed 3 bases, with 14 bases lying between them. Germline lookup yields CDR1 SGHRS and CDR2 YFSETQ. The CDR3 nucleotides are TGCGCCAGCAGCTTGGGACTCGTTGGACTGACAGATACGCAGTATTTT. Encoded protein: CASSLGLVGLTDTQYF.

The V call is TRBV9, the J call TRBJ2-7, with 12 bases that match TRBD1. This CDR3 comprises 16 residues. V was pared by 3 bases and J by 4 bases, with 8 bases of the junction left unmatched. The germline V gene encodes CDR1 SGDLS and CDR2 YYNGEE. CDR3 sequence reads: CASSASGTGGLYEQYF. The DNA of the CDR3 is TGTGCCAGCAGCGCCTCCGGGACAGGGGGCCTTTACGAGCAGTACTTC.

V usage is TRBV12-5 and J usage is TRBJ2-7; TRBD1 matches at 7 bases. Per germline, CDR1 LGHNT and CDR2 FRNRAP. The CDR3 runs 17 residues. V lost 2 bases, J lost 5 bases, and 15 bases stayed unmatched. The CDR3 DNA reads as TGTGCTAGTGGTTTGCCACGGGTCGAGACAGGGAGAGACGAGCAGTACTTC. It is translated as CASGLPRVETGRDEQYF.

The rearrangement uses TRBV7-3 and TRBJ2-7; possible D gene TRBD2, 5 bases. The germline V gene has CDR1 SGHTA and CDR2 FQGTGA. Trimming took off 4 bases at V and 4 bases at J, with 20 bases between the two ends. The CDR3 extends over 16 amino acids. The CDR3 sequence: CASSSLLSGSNYEQYF. In DNA form, the CDR3 reads TGTGCCAGCAGCTCCCTGCTCTCGGGATCCAATTACGAGCAGTACTTC.

CDR3 in amino acids: CASSPARSPRNTEAFF. CDR3 nucleotide sequence: TGTGCCAGCTCACCAGCGAGGTCCCCTCGGAACACTGAAGCTTTCTTT. The chain has TRBV18 and TRBJ1-1; D is unclear. Trimming took 2 bases from V and 1 from J, leaving 14 bases between them. CDR1 is KGHSH and CDR2 is LQKENI in the germline V gene. The CDR3 covers 16 residues.

The chain couples TRBV6-1 to TRBJ2-7, with 12 bases identical to TRBD1. This CDR3 region has 15 residues. Germline CDR1 reads MNHNS; CDR2 reads SASEGT. V shed 2 bases, J shed 6 bases, and the junction held 5 bases outside the gene matches. The CDR3 region has the DNA TGTGCCAGCAGTGAACGGGACAGGGGGCTGGCCGAGCAGTACTTC. Amino acids: CASSERDRGLAEQYF.

The chain uses TRBV7-3 and TRBJ2-1; 12 bases align to TRBD2. CDR3 length: 14 residues. Trimming at V came to 5 bases and at J to 9 bases, leaving 5 bases not matched to a gene. Germline V gene sequence: CDR1 SGHTA, CDR2 FQGTGA. The CDR3 sequence is CASSPSGGASEQFF. CDR3 coding DNA: TGTGCCAGCAGCCCTAGCGGGGGGGCAAGTGAGCAGTTCTTC.

The J gene is TRBJ1-4, the V gene TRBV18; D gene ambiguous. This CDR3 spans 13 amino acids. V was shortened by 4 bases and J by 6 bases, with 9 bases between the two germline ends. Germline loops: CDR1 KGHSH, CDR2 LQKENI. The CDR3: CASSRSGDEKLFF. The CDR3 DNA follows: TGTGCCAGCTCACGTTCGGGAGATGAAAAACTGTTTTTT.

The genes are TRBV3-1 (or the pseudogene TRBV3-2) and TRBJ1-4; 8 bases align to TRBD1. V dropped 4 bases and J dropped 6; count of bases not matched to a gene: 4. Germline V gives CDR1 LGHDT, CDR2 YNNKEL (reference sequence). The CDR3 has 14 amino acids. CDR3: CASSPYRGDEKLFF. Written as DNA, the CDR3 is TGTGCCAGCAGCCCCTACAGGGGGGATGAAAAACTGTTTTTT.

The rearrangement links TRBV3-1 (or the pseudogene TRBV3-2) to TRBJ1-1; D possibly corresponds to TRBD1 (5 bases). Germline CDR1 LGHDT, CDR2 YNNKEL (reference sequence). This CDR3 contains 17 residues. The V gene lost 1 base and the J gene lost 0 bases, with 15 bases spanning the gap. CDR3 bases: TGTGCCAGCAGCCAAGGAGTTGGGGGGGGAGTGAACACTGAAGCTTTCTTT. It translates to CASSQGVGGGVNTEAFF.

The chain is built from TRBV7-2 and TRBJ1-6, with TRBD1 identical over 7 bases. The CDR3 runs 14 residues. Germline values: CDR1 SGHTA, CDR2 FQGNSA. The V gene end was trimmed by 8 bases and the J gene end by 7 bases; junction bases not matched to a gene: 8. The CDR3 sequence: CASGIQGRNSPLHF. The CDR3 region has the DNA TGTGCCAGCGGGATACAGGGGCGAAATTCACCCCTCCACTTT. Full variable domain (remainder filled in from reference TRBV7-2 and TRBJ1-6): GAGVSQSPSNKVTEKGKDVELRCDPISGHTALYWYRQSLGQGLEFLIYFQGNSAPDKSGLPSDRFSAERTGGSVSTLTIQRTQQEDSAVYLCASGIQGRNSPLHFGNGTRLTVT.

The chain employs TRBV5-1 and TRBJ2-1; D might be TRBD2 (7 bases). Germline CDR1 and CDR2: SGHRS and YFSETQ. This CDR3 contains 16 residues. V lost 1 base and J lost 3, with 14 bases in between. CDR3 residues: CASSLSGGGHYNEQFF. As DNA, the CDR3 is TGCGCCAGCAGCTTGAGTGGCGGGGGCCACTACAATGAGCAGTTCTTC.

The chain uses TRBV19 and TRBJ2-5, with TRBD2 identical over 9 bases. Looked up from germline, CDR1 is LNHDA and CDR2 is SQIVND (reference sequence). This CDR3 has 14 residues. The trim removed 4 bases at V and 5 bases at J, leaving 5 bases unmatched. The CDR3 reads CASSTGTSRETQYF. The CDR3 coding sequence is TGTGCCAGTAGTACGGGGACTAGCAGGGAGACCCAGTACTTC.

The sample holds one count of this clone. V and J are TRBV3-1 (or the pseudogene TRBV3-2) and TRBJ2-7; the D gene is possibly TRBD2 (6 bases). Deletions cut 4 bases from V and 3 bases from J, with 16 bases between. The CDR3 contains 15 residues. CDR1 is LGHDT and CDR2 is YNNKEL in the germline V gene (reference sequence). Written as DNA, the CDR3 is TGTGCCAGCAGCCTCCTGGGGGGTTCGGTCTACGAGCAGTACTTC. It codes for CASSLLGGSVYEQYF.